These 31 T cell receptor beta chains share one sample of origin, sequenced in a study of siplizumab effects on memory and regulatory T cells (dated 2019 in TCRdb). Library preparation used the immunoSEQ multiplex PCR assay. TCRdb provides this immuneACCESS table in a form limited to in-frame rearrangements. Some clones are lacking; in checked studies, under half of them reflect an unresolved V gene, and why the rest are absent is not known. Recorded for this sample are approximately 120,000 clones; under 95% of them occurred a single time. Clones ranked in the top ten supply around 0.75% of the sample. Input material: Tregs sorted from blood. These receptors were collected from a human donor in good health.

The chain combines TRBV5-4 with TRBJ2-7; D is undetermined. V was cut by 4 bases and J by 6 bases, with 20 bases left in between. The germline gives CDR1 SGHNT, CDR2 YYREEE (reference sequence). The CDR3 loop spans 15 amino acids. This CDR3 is CASSPDATRLGEQYF. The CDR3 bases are TGTGCCAGCAGCCCCGACGCTACAAGGCTAGGCGAGCAGTACTTC.

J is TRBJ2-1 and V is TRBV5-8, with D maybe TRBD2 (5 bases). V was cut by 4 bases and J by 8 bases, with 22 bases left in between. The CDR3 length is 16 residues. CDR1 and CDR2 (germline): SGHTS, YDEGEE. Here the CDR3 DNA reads TGTGCCAGCAGCCTCGGGGTCAACGGTATCGGCGATGAGCAGTTCTTC. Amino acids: CASSLGVNGIGDEQFF.

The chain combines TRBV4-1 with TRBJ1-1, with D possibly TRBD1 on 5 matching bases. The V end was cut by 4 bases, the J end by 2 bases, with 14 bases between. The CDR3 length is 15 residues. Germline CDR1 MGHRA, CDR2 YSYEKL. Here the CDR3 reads CASSLTQGRNTEAFF. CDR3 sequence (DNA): TGCGCCAGCAGCCTAACTCAGGGCCGCAACACTGAAGCTTTCTTT.

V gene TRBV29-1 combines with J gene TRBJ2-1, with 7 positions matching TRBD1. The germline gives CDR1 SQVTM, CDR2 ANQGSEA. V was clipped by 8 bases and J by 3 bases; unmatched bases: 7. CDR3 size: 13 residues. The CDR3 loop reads CSIRDSLYNEQFF. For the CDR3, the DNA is TGCAGCATCCGGGACAGCCTCTACAATGAGCAGTTCTTC.

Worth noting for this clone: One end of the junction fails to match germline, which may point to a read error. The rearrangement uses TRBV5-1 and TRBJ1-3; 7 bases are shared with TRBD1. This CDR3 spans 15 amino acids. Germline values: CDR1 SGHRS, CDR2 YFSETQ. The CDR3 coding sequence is TGTGCCAGCAGCTTGGAAGGGGGCGGTGGAAACACCATATATTTT. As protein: CASSLEGGGGNTIYF. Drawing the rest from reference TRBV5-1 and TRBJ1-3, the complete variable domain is KAGVTQTPRYLIKTRGQQVTLSCSPISGHRSVSWYQQTPGQGLQFLFEYFSETQRNKGNFPGRFSGRQFSNSRSEMNVSTLELGDSALYLCASSLEGGGGNTIYFGEGSWLTVV.

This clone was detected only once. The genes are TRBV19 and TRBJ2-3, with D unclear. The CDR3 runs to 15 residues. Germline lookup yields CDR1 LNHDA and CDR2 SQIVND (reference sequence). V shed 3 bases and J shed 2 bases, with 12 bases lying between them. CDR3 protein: CASSILNGNTDTQYF. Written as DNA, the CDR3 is TGTGCCAGTAGTATCTTAAACGGCAACACAGATACGCAGTATTTT. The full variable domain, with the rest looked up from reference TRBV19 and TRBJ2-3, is DGGITQSPKYLFRKEGQNVTLSCEQNLNHDAMYWYRQDPGQGLRLIYYSQIVNDFQKGDIAEGYSVSREKKESFPLTVTSAQKNPTAFYLCASSILNGNTDTQYFGPGTRLTVL.

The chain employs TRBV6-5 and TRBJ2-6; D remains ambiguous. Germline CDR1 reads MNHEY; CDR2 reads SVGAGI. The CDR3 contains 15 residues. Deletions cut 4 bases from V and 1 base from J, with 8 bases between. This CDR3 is CASSSSYSGANVLTF. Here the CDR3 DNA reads TGTGCCAGCAGTTCGAGCTATTCTGGGGCCAACGTCCTGACTTTC.

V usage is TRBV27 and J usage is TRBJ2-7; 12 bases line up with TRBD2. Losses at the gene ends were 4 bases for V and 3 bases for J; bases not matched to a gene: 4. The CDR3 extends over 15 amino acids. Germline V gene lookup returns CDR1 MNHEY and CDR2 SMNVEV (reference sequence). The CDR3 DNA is TGTGCCAGCAGTTCCGGACTAGCGGGGCGCTACGAGCAGTACTTC. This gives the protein CASSSGLAGRYEQYF.

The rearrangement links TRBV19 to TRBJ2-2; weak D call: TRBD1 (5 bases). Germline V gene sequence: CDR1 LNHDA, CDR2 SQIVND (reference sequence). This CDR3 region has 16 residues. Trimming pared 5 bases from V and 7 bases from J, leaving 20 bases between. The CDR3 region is CASSPRADTTGGELFF. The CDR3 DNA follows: TGTGCCAGTAGTCCCAGGGCGGATACGACCGGCGGGGAGCTGTTTTTT.

In nucleotides, the CDR3 is TGTGCCTGGAGTTTGGCAGATACGCAGTATTTT. It codes for CAWSLADTQYF. The chain joins TRBV30 to TRBJ2-3, with no clear D. This CDR3 contains 11 residues. CDR1 is GTSNPN, CDR2 SVGIG, per germline (reference sequence). Trimming left V 2 bases short and J 4 bases short, with 4 bases between.

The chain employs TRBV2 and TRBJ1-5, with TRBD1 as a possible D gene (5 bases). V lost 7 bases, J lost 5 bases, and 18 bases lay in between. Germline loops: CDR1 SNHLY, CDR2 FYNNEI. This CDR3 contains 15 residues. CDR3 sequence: CASNGGISRDQPQHF. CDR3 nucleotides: TGTGCCAGCAATGGGGGGATAAGTCGTGATCAGCCCCAGCATTTT.

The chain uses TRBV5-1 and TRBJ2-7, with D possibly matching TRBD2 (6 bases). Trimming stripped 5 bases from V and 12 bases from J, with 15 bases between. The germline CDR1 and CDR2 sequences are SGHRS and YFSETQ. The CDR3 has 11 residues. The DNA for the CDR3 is TGCGCCAGCAGGTCTGGGGCCGGGAGGTACTTC. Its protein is CASRSGAGRYF.

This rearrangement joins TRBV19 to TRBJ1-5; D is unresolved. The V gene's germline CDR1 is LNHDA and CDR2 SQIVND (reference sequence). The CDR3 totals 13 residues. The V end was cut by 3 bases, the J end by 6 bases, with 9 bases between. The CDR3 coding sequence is TGTGCCAGTAGTATCTCCCCCGGTCAGCCCCAGCATTTT. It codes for CASSISPGQPQHF. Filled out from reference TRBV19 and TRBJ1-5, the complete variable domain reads DGGITQSPKYLFRKEGQNVTLSCEQNLNHDAMYWYRQDPGQGLRLIYYSQIVNDFQKGDIAEGYSVSREKKESFPLTVTSAQKNPTAFYLCASSISPGQPQHFGDGTRLSIL.

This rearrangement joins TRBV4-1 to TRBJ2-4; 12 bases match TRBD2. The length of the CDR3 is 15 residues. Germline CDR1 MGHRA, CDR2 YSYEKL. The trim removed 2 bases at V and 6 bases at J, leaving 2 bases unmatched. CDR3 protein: CASSQQGLAGNIQYF. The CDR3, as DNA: TGCGCCAGCAGCCAACAGGGACTAGCGGGAAACATTCAGTACTTC.

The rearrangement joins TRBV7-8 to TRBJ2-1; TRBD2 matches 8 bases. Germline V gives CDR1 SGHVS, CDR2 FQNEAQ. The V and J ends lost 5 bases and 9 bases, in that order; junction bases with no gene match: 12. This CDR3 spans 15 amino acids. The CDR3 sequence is CASSTGGSIRSEQFF. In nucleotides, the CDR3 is TGTGCCAGCAGCACGGGAGGGTCAATCAGAAGTGAGCAGTTCTTC.

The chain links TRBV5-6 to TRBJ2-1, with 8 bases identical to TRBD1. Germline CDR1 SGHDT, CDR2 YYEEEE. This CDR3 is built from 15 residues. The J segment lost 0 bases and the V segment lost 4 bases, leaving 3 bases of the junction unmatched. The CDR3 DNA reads TGTGCCAGCAGCGTTACAGGGGGCTCCTACAATGAGCAGTTCTTC. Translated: CASSVTGGSYNEQFF.

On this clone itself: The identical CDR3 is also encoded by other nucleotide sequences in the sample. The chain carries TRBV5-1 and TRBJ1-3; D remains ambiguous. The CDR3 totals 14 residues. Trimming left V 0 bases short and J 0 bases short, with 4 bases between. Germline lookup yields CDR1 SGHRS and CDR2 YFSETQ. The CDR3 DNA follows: TGCGCCAGCAGCTTGGCCGACTCTGGAAACACCATATATTTT. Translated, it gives CASSLADSGNTIYF.

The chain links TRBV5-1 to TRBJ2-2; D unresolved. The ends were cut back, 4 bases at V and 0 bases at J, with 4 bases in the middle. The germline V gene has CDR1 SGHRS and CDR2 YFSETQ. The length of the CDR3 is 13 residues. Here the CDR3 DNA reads TGCGCCAGCAGCGCTTCGAACACCGGGGAGCTGTTTTTT. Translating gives CASSASNTGELFF. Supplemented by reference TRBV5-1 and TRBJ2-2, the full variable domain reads KAGVTQTPRYLIKTRGQQVTLSCSPISGHRSVSWYQQTPGQGLQFLFEYFSETQRNKGNFPGRFSGRQFSNSRSEMNVSTLELGDSALYLCASSASNTGELFFGEGSRLTVL.

CDR3 loop: CASSSLPGLAGFDEQFF. In nucleotides, the CDR3 is TGCGCCAGCAGCTCCCTGCCGGGACTAGCGGGATTTGATGAGCAGTTCTTC. V and J are TRBV4-1 and TRBJ2-1, with TRBD2 matching over 13 bases. The germline gives CDR1 MGHRA, CDR2 YSYEKL. V was pared by 5 bases and J by 8 bases, with 12 bases of the junction left unmatched. The CDR3 length is 17 residues.

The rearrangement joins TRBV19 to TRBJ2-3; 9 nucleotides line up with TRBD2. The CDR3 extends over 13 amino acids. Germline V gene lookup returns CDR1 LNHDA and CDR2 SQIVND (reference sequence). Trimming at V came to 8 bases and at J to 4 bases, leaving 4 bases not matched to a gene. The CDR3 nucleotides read TGTGCCAGTCGCCTAGCGGGACCAGATACGCAGTATTTT. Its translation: CASRLAGPDTQYF.

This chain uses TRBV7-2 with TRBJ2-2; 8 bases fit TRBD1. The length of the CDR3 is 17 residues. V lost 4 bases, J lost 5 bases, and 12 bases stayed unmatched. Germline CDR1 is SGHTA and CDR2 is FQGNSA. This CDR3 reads CASSSRIGTGKTGELFF. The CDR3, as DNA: TGTGCCAGCAGCTCACGTATCGGGACAGGAAAAACCGGGGAGCTGTTTTTT.

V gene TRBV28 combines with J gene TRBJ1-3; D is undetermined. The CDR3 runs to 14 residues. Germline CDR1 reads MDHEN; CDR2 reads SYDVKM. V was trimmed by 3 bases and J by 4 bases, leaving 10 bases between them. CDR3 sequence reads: CASSFRQKGNTIYF. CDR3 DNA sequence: TGTGCCAGCAGTTTCAGGCAGAAGGGAAACACCATATATTTT.

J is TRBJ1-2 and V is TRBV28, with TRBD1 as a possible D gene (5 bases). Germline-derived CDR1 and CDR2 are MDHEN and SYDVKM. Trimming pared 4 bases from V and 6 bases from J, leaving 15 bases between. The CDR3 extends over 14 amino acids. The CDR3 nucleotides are TGTGCCAGCAGTTACAGGAGTCCGCCGGATGGCTACACCTTC. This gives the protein CASSYRSPPDGYTF.

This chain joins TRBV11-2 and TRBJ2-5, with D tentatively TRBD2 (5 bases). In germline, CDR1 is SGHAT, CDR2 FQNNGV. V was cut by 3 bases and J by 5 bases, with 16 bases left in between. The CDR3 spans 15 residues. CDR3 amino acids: CASSFMMRVHETQYF. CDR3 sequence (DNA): TGTGCCAGCAGCTTTATGATGAGGGTTCATGAGACCCAGTACTTC.

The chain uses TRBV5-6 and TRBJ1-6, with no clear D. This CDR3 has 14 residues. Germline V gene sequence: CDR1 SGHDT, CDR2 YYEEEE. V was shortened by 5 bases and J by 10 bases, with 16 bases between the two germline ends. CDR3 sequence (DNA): TGTGCCAGCAGGAGATGGGGTAGTCCCTCACCCCTCCACTTT. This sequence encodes CASRRWGSPSPLHF.

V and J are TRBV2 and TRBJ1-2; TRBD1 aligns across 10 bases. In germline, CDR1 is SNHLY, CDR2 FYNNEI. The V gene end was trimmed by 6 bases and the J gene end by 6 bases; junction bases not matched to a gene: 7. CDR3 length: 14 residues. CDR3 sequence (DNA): TGTGCCAGCAGCGTGGGGACAGGGGTGGATGGCTACACCTTC. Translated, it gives CASSVGTGVDGYTF.

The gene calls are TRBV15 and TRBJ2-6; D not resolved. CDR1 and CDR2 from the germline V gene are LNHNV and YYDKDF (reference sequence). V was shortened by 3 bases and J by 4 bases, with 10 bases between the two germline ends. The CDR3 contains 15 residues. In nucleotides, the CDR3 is TGTGCCACCAGCAGTTGGGATGCAGGGGCCAACGTCCTGACTTTC. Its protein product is CATSSWDAGANVLTF.

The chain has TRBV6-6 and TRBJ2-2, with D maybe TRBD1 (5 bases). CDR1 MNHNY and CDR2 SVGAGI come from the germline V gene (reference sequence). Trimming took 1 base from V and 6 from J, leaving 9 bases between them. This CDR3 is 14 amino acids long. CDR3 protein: CASSYFRAAGELFF. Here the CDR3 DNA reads TGTGCCAGCAGTTACTTCAGGGCGGCCGGGGAGCTGTTTTTT.

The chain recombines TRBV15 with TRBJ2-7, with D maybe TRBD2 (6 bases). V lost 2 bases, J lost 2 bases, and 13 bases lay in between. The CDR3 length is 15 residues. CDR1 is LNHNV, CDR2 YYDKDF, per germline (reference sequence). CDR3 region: CATSRILSGAYEQYF. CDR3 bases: TGTGCCACCAGCAGAATCCTTAGCGGAGCCTACGAGCAGTACTTC.

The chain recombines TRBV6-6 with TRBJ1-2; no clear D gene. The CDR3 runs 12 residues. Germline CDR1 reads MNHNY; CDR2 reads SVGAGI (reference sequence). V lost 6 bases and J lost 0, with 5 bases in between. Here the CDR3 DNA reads TGTGCCAGCAGGGAAGCTAACTATGGCTACACCTTC. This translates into CASREANYGYTF.

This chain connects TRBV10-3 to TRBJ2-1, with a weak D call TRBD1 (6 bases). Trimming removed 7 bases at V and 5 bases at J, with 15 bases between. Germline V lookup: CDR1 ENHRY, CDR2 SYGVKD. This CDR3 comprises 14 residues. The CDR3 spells CAITTDRNNNEQFF. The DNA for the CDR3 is TGTGCCATCACCACGGACAGAAACAACAATGAGCAGTTCTTC.